The sequence of this T cell receptor (beta chain) was determined in a study of T cells in localized non-small cell lung cancer. Study findings and constraints: Of the tissues analyzed, uninvolved adjacent lung showed maximal T cell clonality, greater than tumor. A raised T cell density in blood coincided with lengthier overall survival. Because sequencing included only one region (of the tumor), heterogeneity remains possible.

Profiled with immunoSEQ multiplex PCR; TCRdb holds only in-frame clones, not every one. The table has nearly 2,000 clones, under 30% seen once. On this clone itself: Its target is not known.

The CDR3 has 18 residues. The V segment lost 4 bases and the J segment 4 bases; nucleotides outside the gene matches: 11. CDR1 and CDR2 from the germline V gene are MNHGY and SAAAGT. This rearrangement joins TRBV6-8 to TRBJ2-5; 14 bases map to TRBD2. The sequencing used lung tumor tissue, collected before any cancer treatment. The receptor was derived from a woman aged 40-70 years with stage II squamous cell lung carcinoma. Written as DNA, the CDR3 is TGTGCCAGCAGTTCTGGGACTAGCGGGAGTCTGGTCCGAGAGACCCAGTACTTC. As protein: CASSSGTSGSLVRETQYF.